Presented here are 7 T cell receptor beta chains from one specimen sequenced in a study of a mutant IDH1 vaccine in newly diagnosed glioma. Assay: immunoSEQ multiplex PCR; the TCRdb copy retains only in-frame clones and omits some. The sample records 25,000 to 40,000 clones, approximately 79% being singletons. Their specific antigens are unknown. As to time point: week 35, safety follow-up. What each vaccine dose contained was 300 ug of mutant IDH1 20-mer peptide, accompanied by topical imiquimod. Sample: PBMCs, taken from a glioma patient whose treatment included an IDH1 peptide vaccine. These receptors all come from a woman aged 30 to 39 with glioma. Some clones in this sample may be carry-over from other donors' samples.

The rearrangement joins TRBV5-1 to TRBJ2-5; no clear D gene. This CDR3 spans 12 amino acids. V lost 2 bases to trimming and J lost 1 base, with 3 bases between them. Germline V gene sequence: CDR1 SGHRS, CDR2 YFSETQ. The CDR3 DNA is TGCGCCAGCAGCTTTGCCCAAGAGACCCAGTACTTC. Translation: CASSFAQETQYF.

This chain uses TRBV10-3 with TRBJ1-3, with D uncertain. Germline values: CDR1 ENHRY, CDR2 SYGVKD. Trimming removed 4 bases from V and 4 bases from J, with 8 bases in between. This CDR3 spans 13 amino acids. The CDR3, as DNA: TGTGCCATCAGTGGTCCTATGGGAAACACCATATATTTT. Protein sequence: CAISGPMGNTIYF.

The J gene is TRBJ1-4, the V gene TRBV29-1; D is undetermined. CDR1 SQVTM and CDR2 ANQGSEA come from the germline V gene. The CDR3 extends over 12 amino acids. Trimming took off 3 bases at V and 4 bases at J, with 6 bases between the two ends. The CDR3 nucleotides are TGCAGCGTTGAGCGGGATAATGAAAAACTGTTTTTT. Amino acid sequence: CSVERDNEKLFF.

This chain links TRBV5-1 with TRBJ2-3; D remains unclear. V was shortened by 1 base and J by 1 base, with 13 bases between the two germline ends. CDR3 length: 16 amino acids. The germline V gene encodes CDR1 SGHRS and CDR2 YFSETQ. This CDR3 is CASSLTPSDRTDTQYF. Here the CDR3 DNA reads TGCGCCAGCAGCTTGACCCCCTCGGACCGCACAGATACGCAGTATTTT.

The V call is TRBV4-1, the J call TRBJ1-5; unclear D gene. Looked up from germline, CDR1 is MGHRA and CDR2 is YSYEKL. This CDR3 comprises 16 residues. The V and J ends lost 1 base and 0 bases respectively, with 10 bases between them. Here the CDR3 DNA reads TGCGCCAGCAGCCAAGCTGCAGGCTATAGCAATCAGCCCCAGCATTTT. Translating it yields CASSQAAGYSNQPQHF.

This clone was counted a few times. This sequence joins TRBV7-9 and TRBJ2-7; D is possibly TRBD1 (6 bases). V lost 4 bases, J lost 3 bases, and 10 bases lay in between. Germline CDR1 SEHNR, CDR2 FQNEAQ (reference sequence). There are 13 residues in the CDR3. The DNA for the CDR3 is TGTGCCAGCAGCTCCGAGGACAGCTACGAGCAGTACTTC. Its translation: CASSSEDSYEQYF.

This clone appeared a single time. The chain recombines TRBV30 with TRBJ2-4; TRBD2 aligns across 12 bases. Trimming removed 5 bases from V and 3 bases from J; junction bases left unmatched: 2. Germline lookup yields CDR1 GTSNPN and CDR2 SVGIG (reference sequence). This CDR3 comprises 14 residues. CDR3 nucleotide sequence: TGTGCCTGGGCTAGCGGGAGGGGCAAAAACATTCAGTACTTC. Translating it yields CAWASGRGKNIQYF.